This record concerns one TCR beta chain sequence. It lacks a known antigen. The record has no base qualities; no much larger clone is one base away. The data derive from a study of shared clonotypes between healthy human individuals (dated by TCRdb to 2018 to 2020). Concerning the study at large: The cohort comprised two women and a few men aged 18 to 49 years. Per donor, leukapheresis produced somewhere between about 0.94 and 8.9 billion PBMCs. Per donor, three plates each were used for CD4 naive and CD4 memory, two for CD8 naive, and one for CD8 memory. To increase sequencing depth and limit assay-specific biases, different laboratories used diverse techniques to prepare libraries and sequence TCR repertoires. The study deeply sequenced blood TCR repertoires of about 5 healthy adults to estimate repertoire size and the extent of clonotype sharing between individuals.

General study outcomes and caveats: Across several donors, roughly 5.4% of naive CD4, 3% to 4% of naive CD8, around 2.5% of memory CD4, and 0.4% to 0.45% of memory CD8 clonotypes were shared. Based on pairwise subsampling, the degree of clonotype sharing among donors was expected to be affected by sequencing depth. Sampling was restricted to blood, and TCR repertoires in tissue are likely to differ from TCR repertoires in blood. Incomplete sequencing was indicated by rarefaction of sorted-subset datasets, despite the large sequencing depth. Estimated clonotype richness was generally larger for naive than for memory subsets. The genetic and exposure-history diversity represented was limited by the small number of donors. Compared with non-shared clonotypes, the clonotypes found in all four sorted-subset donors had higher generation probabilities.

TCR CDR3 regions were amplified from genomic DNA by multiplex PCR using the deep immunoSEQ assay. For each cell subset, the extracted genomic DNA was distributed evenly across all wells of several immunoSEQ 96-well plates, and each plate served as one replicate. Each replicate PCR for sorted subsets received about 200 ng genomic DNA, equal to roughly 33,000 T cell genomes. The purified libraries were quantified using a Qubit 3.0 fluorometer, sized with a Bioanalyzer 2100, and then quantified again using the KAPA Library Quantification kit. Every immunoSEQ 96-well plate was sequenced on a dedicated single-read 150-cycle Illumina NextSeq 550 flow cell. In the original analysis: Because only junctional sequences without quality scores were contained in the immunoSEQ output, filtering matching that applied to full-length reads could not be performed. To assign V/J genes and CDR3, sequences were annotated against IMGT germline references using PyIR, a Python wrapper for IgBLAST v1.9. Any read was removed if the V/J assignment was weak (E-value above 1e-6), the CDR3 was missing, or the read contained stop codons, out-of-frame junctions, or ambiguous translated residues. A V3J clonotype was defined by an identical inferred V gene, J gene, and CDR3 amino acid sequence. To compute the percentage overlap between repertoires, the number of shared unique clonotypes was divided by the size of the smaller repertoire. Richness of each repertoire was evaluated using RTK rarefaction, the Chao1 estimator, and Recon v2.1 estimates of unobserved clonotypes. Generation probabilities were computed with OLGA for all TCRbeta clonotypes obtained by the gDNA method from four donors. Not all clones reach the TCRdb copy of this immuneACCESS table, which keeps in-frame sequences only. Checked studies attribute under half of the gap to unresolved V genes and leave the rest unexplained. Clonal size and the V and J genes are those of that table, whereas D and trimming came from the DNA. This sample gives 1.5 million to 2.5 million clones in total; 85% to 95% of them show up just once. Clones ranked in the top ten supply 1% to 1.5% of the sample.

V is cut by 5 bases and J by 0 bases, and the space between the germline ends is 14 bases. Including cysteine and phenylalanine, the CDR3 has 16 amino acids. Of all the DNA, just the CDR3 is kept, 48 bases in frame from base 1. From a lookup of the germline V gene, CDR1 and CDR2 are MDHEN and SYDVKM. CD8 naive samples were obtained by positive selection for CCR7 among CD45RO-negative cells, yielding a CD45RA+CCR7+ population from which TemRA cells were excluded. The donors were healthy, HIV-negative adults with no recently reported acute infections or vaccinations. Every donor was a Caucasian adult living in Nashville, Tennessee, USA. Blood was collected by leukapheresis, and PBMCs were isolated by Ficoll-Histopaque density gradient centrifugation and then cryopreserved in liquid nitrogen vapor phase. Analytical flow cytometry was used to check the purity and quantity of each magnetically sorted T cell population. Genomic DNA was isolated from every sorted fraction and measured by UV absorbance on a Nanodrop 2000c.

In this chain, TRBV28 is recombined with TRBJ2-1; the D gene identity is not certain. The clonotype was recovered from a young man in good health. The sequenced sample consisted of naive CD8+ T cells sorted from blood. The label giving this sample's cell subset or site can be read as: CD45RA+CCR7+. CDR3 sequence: CASSRTETSSYNEQFF. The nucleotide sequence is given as TGTGCCAGCAGTAGGACGGAAACAAGCTCCTACAATGAGCAGTTCTTC.